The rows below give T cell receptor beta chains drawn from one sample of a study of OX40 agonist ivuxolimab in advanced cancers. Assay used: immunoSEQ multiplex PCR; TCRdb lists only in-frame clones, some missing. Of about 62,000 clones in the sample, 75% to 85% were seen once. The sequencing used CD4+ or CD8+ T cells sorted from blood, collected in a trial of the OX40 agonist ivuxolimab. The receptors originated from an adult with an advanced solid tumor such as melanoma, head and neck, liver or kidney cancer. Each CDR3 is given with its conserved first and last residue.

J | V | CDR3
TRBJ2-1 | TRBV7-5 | CVRSRPNPGRGSVNEQFF
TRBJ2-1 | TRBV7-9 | CASSLWDSRQFF
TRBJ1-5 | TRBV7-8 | CASSLVRAPGGNQPQHF
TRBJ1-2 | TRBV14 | CASSQSRDRPNYGYTF
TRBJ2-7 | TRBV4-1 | CASSQGISGVYEQYF
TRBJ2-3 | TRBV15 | CATSRQGAYTDTQYF
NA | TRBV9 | CASSVGGLGYEQYF
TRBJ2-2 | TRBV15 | CATSREGGNTGELFF
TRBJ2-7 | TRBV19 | CASSRAGGYEQYF
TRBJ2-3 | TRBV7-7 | CASSQGTGTDTQYF
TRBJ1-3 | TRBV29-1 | CSVESDGPFSGNTIYF
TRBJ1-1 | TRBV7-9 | CASSDPGEGPKAFF
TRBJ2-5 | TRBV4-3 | CASSQDISRTAQYF
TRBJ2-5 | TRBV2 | CASSEGGAGETQYF
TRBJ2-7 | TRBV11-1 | CASSLGGNYEQYF
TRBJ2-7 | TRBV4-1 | CASSQGQGSSYEQYF
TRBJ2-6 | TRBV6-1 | CPPPWLTF
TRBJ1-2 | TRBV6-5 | CASGLGGARGYTF
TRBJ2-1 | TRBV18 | CASSPPDSGVHNEQFF
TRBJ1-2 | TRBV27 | CASSSVTRLYGYTF
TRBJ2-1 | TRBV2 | CASSLVRAGVVNEQFF
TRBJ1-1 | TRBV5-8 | CASSKGIRANTEAFF
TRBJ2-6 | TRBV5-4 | CASSLGAAGPYGANVLTF
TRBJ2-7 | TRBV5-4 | CASSFNTGGYEQYF
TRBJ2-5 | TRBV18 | CASSPAQETQYF
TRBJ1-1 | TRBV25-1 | CASSEYGVNTEAFF
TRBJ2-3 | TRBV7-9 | CASSPTGGTDTQYF
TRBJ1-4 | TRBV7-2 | CASSNVGTIGKLFF
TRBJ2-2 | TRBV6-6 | CASSYSSQGTAGELFF
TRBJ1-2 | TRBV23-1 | CASTPRGPGGNYGYTF
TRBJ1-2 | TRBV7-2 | CASSPASGGASKGYTF
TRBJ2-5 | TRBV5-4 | CASSYGTGGLGETQYF
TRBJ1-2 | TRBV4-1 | CASSQDGQINYGYTF
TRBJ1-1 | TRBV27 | CASSSFGHSAFF
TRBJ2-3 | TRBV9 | CASTQEGGFTDTQYF
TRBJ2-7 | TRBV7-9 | CASSLEGRGEYKQYF
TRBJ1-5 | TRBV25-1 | CASSEEYSNQPQHF
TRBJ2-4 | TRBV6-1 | CASSESVLAKNIQYF
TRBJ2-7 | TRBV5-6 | CASSFGRAGLGGSEQYF
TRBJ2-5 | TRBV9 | CASSALAGSQETQYF
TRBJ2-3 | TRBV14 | CASSHPRLALSERDTQYF
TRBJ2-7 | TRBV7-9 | CASSSWERDYEQYF
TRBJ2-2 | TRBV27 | CASSLSRVASGRAGELFF
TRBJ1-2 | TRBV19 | CANSIPPQGAYYGYTF
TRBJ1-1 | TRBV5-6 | CASSLGLGSPNTEAFF
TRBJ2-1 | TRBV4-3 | CASSQDPGAYNEQFF
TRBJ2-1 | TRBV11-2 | CASSLAGETNNEQFF
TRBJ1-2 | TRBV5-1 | CASSPERGAYGYTF
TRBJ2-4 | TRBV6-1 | CASSVSLAKNIQYF
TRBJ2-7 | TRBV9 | CASSVAGTGGTGQYF
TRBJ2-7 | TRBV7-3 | CASSLDSSLLYEQYF